The clone carrying this T cell receptor beta chain was picked up one time. Its matching antigen is unknown. V gave up 3 bases and J gave up 0 bases, with 8 bases separating them. This CDR3 region has 14 residues. Germline V gene sequence: CDR1 MGHRA, CDR2 YSYEKL. Assay used: immunoSEQ multiplex PCR; TCRdb lists only in-frame clones, some missing. The sample records about 120,000 clones, roughly 91% being singletons. The sample belongs to a study of T cell responses to AZD1222 COVID-19 vaccine. Findings and caveats of the study: Spike-specific TCR breadth and depth grew following two AZD1222 doses. A mostly white British donor set with more females was recruited, and clonal diversity was possibly underestimated.

The sample consisted of peripheral blood, taken on day 0 of AZD1222 vaccination. This clonotype was obtained from an adult in good health. The chain is built from TRBV4-1 and TRBJ1-1; a weak D match, TRBD1 (6 bases). CDR3 DNA: TGCGCCAGCAGCCAGGGGGGGCTGAACACTGAAGCTTTCTTT. This translates into CASSQGGLNTEAFF.